This TCR beta chain was identified during a study of cytomegalovirus exposure and HLA in healthy donors. The CDR3 extends over 14 amino acids. The germline V gene encodes CDR1 SGHTA and CDR2 FQGNSA. The germline V and J ends were trimmed by 4 bases and 8 bases, with 17 bases remaining between them. For this clone: Its antigen is undetermined.

Clones were read by immunoSEQ multiplex PCR, and TCRdb kept only the in-frame ones, dropping some. The profile shows over 120,000 clones, 85% to 90% of them singletons. Study-level findings and limits: High sensitivity and specificity were reportedly achieved when the classifier diagnosed cytomegalovirus status. Within the 120 validation repertoires, first-cohort TCR clusters tended to co-occur, according to a later analysis. Associated with cytomegalovirus, according to the listing, were 150 to 200 TCR beta chains.

The V gene is TRBV7-2, the J gene TRBJ1-2; a possible D gene is TRBD1 (5 bases). The sequenced material came from PBMCs. The sequence came from a woman in her 30s in good health and CMV-seropositive. The CDR3, as DNA: TGTGCCAGCAGCTCCAACCAGGGACTGGAAGGCTACACCTTC. It codes for CASSSNQGLEGYTF.